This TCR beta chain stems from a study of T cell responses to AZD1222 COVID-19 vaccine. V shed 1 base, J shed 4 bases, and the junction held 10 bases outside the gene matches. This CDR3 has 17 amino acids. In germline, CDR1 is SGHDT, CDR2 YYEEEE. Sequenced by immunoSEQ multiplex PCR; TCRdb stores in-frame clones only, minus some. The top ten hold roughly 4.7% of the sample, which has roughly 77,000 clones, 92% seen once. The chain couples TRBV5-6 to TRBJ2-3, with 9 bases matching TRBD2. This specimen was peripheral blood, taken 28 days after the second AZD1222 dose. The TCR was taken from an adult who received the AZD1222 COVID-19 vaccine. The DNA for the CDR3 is TGTGCCAGCAGCTTGTACCACTTAGCGGGAGAGGCAGATACGCAGTATTTT. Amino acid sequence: CASSLYHLAGEADTQYF.